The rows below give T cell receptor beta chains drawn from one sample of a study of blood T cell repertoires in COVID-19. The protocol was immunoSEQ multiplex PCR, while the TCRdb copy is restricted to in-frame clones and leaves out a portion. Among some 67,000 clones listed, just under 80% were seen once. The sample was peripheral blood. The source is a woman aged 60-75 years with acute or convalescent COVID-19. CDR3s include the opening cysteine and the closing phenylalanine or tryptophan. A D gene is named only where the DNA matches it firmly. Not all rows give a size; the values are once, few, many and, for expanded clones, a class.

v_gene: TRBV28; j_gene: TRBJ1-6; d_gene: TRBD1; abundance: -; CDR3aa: CASSLLRGTAFNSPLHF; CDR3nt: TGTGCCAGCAGTTTGTTGCGCGGGACAGCCTTTAATTCACCCCTCCACTTT
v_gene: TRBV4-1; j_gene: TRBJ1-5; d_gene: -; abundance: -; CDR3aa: CASSDIGYSNQPQHF; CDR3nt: TGCGCCAGCAGCGACATCGGATATAGCAATCAGCCCCAGCATTTT
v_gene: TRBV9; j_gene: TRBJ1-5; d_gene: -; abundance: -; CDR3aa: CASSVDSYSNQPQHF; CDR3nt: TGTGCCAGCAGCGTAGACAGTTATAGCAATCAGCCCCAGCATTTT
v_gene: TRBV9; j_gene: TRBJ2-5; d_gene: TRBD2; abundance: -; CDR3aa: CASSPAGGLQETQYF; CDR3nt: TGTGCCAGCAGCCCAGCGGGAGGGCTCCAAGAGACCCAGTACTTC
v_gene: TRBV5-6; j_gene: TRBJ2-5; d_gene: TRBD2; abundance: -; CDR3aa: CASSLDSGSQETQYF; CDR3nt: TGTGCCAGCAGCTTGGACAGCGGGAGTCAAGAGACCCAGTACTTC
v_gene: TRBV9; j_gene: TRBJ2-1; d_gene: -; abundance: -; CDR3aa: CASSVGVSYNEQFF; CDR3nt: TGTGCCAGCAGCGTAGGCGTCTCCTACAATGAGCAGTTCTTC
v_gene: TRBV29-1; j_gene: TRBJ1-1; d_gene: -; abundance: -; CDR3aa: CSVFTGTGTEAFF; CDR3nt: TGCAGCGTCTTTACAGGGACGGGGACTGAAGCTTTCTTT
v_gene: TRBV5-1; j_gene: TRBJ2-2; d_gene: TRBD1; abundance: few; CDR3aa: CASSYSGTGGGTGELFF; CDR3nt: TGCGCCAGCAGCTACTCCGGGACAGGGGGCGGAACCGGGGAGCTGTTTTTT
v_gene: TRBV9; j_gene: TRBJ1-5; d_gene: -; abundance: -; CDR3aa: CASSVDAGSGNQPQHF; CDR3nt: TGTGCCAGCAGCGTAGACGCAGGGTCCGGCAATCAGCCCCAGCATTTT
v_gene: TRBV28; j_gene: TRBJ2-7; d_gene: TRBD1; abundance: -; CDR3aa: CASAHGGQGAEQYF; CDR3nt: TGTGCCAGCGCCCATGGGGGACAGGGGGCTGAGCAGTACTTC
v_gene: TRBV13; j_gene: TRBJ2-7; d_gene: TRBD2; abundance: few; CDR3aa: CASSLGLASLEQYF; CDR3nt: TGTGCCAGCAGCTTGGGACTAGCTTCCCTCGAGCAGTACTTC
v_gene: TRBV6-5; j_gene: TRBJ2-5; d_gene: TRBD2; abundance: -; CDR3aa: CASRAGGRETQYF; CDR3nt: TGTGCCAGCAGAGCGGGGGGACGGGAGACCCAGTACTTC
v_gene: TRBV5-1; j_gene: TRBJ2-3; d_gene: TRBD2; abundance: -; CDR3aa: CASSSHGRRGGRGGAADTQYF; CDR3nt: TGCGCCAGCAGCTCCCACGGACGGCGGGGGGGCCGAGGTGGTGCAGCAGATACGCAGTATTTT
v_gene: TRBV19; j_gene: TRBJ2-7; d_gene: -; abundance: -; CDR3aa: CASSPGVGSSYEQYF; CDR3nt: TGTGCCAGTAGTCCGGGGGTTGGGAGCTCCTACGAGCAGTACTTC
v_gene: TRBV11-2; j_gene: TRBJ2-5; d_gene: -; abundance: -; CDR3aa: CASSLGQIQETQYF; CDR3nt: TGTGCCAGCAGCTTAGGGCAGATCCAAGAGACCCAGTACTTC
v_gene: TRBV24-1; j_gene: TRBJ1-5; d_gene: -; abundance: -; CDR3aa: CATSDLEYSNQPQHF; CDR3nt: TGTGCCACCAGTGATTTGGAGTATAGCAATCAGCCCCAGCATTTT
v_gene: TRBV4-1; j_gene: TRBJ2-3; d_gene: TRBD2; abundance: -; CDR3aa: CASSRLLAGGPITTDTQYF; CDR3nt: TGCGCCAGCAGCCGGTTACTAGCGGGGGGACCGATTACGACAGATACGCAGTATTTT
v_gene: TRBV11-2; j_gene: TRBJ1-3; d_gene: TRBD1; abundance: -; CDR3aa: CASSLGSSRGRGNTIYF; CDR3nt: TGTGCCAGCAGCTTAGGGTCTTCCAGGGGGCGAGGAAACACCATATATTTT
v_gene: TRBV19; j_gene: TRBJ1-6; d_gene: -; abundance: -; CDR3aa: CASSITGRNDSPLHF; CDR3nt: TGTGCCAGTAGTATAACAGGCCGTAACGATTCACCCCTCCACTTT
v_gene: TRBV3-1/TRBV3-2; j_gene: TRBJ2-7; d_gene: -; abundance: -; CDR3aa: CASSHVAGFGDEQYF; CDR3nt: TGTGCCAGCAGCCATGTCGCGGGGTTCGGCGACGAGCAGTACTTC
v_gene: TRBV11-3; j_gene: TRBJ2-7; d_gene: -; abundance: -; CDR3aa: CASSLSSGYEQYF; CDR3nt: TGTGCCAGCAGCTTAAGTTCAGGTTACGAGCAGTACTTC
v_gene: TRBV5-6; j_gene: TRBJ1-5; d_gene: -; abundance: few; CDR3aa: CASSFRGSSNQPQHF; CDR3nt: TGTGCCAGCAGCTTTAGGGGGTCGAGCAATCAGCCCCAGCATTTT
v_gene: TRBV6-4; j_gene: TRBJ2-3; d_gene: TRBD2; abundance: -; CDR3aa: CASSDSVGGSTDTQYF; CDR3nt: TGTGCCAGCAGTGACTCAGTGGGGGGGAGCACAGATACGCAGTATTTT
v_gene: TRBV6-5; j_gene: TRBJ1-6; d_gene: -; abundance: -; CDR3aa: CASILGTRNSPLHF; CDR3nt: TGTGCCAGCATACTCGGGACAAGGAATTCACCCCTCCACTTT
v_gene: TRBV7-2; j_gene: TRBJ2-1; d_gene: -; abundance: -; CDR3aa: CASSPRGSNEQFF; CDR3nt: TGTGCCAGCAGCCCTCGGGGGAGCAATGAGCAGTTCTTC
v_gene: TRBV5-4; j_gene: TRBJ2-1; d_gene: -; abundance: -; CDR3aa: CASRPVGGGNEQFF; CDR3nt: TGTGCCAGCAGACCTGTAGGTGGGGGGAATGAGCAGTTCTTC
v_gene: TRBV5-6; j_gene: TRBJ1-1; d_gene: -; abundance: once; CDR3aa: CASSLEVGSAFF; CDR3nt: TGTGCCAGCAGCTTGGAAGTGGGGAGTGCTTTCTTT
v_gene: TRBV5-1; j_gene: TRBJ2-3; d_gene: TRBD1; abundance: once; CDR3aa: CASSVDRGGTDTQYF; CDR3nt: TGCGCCAGCAGCGTGGACAGGGGGGGTACAGATACGCAGTATTTT
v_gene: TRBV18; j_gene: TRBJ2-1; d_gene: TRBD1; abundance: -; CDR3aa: CASSLFGTGPNNEQFF; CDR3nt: TGTGCCAGCTCATTGTTCGGGACAGGTCCCAACAATGAGCAGTTCTTC
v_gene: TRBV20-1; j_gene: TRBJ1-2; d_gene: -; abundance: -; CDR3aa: CSAPPVGGYTF; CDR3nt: TGCAGTGCTCCCCCGGTCGGTGGCTACACCTTC
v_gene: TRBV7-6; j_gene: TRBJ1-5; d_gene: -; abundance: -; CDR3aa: CASSLEVAGFSNQPQHF; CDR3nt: TGTGCCAGCAGCTTAGAGGTGGCAGGGTTTAGCAATCAGCCCCAGCATTTT
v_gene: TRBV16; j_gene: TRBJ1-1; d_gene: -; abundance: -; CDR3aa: CASSQSGVGTEAFF; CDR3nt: TGTGCCAGCAGCCAATCGGGAGTGGGGACTGAAGCTTTCTTT
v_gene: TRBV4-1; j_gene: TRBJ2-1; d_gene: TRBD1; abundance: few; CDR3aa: CASSPVGTGWNEQFF; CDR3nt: TGCGCCAGCAGCCCAGTTGGGACAGGGTGGAATGAGCAGTTCTTC